This passage covers 8 T cell receptor beta chains from one sample sequenced in a study of blood T cell repertoires in COVID-19. Data came from immunoSEQ multiplex PCR; TCRdb stores just in-frame clones and leaves some out. This table has roughly 81,000 clones, about 83% appearing once. The sequenced sample consisted of peripheral blood. These TCRs come from a man older than 75 with active or convalescent COVID-19.

The chain uses TRBV10-2 and TRBJ1-2; unclear D gene. V lost 3 bases and J 4 bases, leaving 6 bases between the germline ends. This CDR3 spans 12 amino acids. The germline V gene has CDR1 WSHSY and CDR2 SAAADI. The CDR3 region has the DNA TGCGCCAGCAGTGATTCATTCTATGGCTACACCTTC. Its protein product is CASSDSFYGYTF.

V and J are TRBV30 and TRBJ2-7; a weak D match, TRBD2 (5 bases). CDR3 length: 13 residues. CDR1 GTSNPN and CDR2 SVGIG come from the germline V gene (reference sequence). The V gene lost 0 bases and the J gene lost 3 bases, with 9 bases spanning the gap. CDR3 DNA: TGTGCCTGGAGTGTAGGAGGACTCTACGAGCAGTACTTC. Translation: CAWSVGGLYEQYF. Full variable domain (remainder filled in from reference TRBV30 and TRBJ2-7): SQTIHQWPATLVQPVGSPLSLECTVEGTSNPNLYWYRQAAGRGLQLLFYSVGIGQISSEVPQNLSASRPQDRQFILSSKKLLLSDSGFYLCAWSVGGLYEQYFGPGTRLTVT.

The J gene is TRBJ1-1, the V gene TRBV7-9; weak D call: TRBD1 (5 bases). The CDR3 covers 15 residues. Germline V gives CDR1 SEHNR, CDR2 FQNEAQ (reference sequence). With 9 bases removed from V and 0 bases from J, the gap between germline ends came to 17 bases. The CDR3 spells CASSPGGGMNTEAFF. The DNA for the CDR3 is TGTGCCAGTTCTCCTGGGGGGGGGATGAACACTGAAGCTTTCTTT.

There are a few counts of this clone. In DNA form, the CDR3 reads TGTGCCTGCTCCTGGACAGTCCTTAATTCACCCCTCCACTTT. It encodes CACSWTVLNSPLHF. V usage is TRBV30 and J usage is TRBJ1-6; the D gene is possibly TRBD1 (6 bases). The V and J ends lost 6 bases and 6 bases respectively, with 15 bases between them. The CDR3 length is 14 residues. Looked up from germline, CDR1 is GTSNPN and CDR2 is SVGIG (reference sequence).

V usage is TRBV7-2 and J usage is TRBJ1-2, with TRBD1 identical over 8 bases. The CDR3 is 14 amino acids. Germline loops: CDR1 SGHTA, CDR2 FQGNSA. With V trimmed by 5 bases and J by 5 bases, 7 bases remained unmatched. The CDR3 sequence is CASSKGQAPYGYTF. CDR3 bases: TGTGCCAGCAGCAAGGGACAGGCCCCATATGGCTACACCTTC.

The rearrangement joins TRBV29-1 to TRBJ1-1; the D is unclear. CDR1 and CDR2 from the germline V gene are SQVTM and ANQGSEA. There are 12 residues in the CDR3. The V end was cut by 1 base, the J end by 1 base, with 4 bases between. The chain's CDR3 is CSVEGGNTEAFF. The CDR3 DNA reads as TGCAGCGTTGAAGGCGGGAACACTGAAGCTTTCTTT.

The table lists this clone with a few counts. The chain combines TRBV25-1 with TRBJ2-7; 8 bases are a match to TRBD1. J was trimmed by 5 bases and V by 1 base; bases with no gene match: 10. This CDR3 is built from 16 residues. CDR1 and CDR2 from the germline V gene are MGHDK and SYGVNS. The CDR3 region has the DNA TGTGCCAGCAGTGAATTCGGACAGGGTAAGGGCAACGAGCAGTACTTC. Protein sequence: CASSEFGQGKGNEQYF.

This clone appeared a single time. The gene calls are TRBV2 and TRBJ1-3, with a weak D call TRBD1 (6 bases). Trimming took 2 bases from V and 0 from J, leaving 8 bases between them. The V gene's germline CDR1 is SNHLY and CDR2 FYNNEI. This CDR3 region has 15 residues. CDR3 region: CASSERDTSGNTIYF. For the CDR3, the DNA is TGTGCCAGCAGTGAAAGGGACACCTCTGGAAACACCATATATTTT.